This T cell receptor (beta chain) was profiled in a study of Ad26.COV2.S vaccination and SARS-CoV-2 variants. About the research overall: Administration of Ad26.COV2.S was intramuscular, either once or twice 56 days apart. General study findings and limits: Compared with placebo recipients, vaccine recipients had higher spike-specific TCR breadth.

TCRdb's copy holds only in-frame clones and misses some; the assay was immunoSEQ multiplex PCR. The table records about 350,000 clones, around nine tenths of them present only once. V was trimmed by 3 bases and J by 4 bases, leaving 19 bases between them. Germline V CDR1 and CDR2: LNHDA, SQIVND (reference sequence). This CDR3 is 17 amino acids long. Turning to this clone: No antigen is known for it.

The treatment here: around 19 received Ad26.COV2.S at low or high dose, single or two shots; roughly 5 received placebo; per-sample allocation not given. Day 63 following the first vaccine or placebo injection was when the samples were taken. Recruitment in Boston yielded a donor of adult age, 18-55 years. Sample: peripheral blood, taken in a trial of Ad26.COV2.S vaccine versus placebo. The sequence was collected from a person aged 18-60 years who received the Ad26.COV2.S COVID-19 vaccine or a placebo. This chain uses TRBV19 with TRBJ2-1, with a possible D match to TRBD2 (5 bases). The CDR3 here is CASSMGVGVTAYNEQFF. CDR3 in DNA: TGTGCCAGTAGTATGGGAGTTGGGGTAACGGCGTACAATGAGCAGTTCTTC.